A selection of T cell receptor beta chains follows, all from one sample in a study of post-analysis software for immune sequencing data. TCRdb re-called the PCR reads with MiXCR, one entry per CDR3 protein. The top ten clones hold 4.9% of a sample with 700,000 to 900,000 distinct CDR3 sequences, around 42% of them seen once. The sequenced sample was blood. These receptors were taken from a girl between 5 and 17 years old with multiple sclerosis. Both conserved end residues are part of each CDR3. Fields, in order: CDR3 length, V gene, J gene, clone size, D gene, CDR3 DNA, CDR3 protein. The D gene is left open where the match is weak. Rows give clone size only sometimes, using once, few, many, or a class for an expanded clone.

>15|TRBV9|TRBJ2-1|.|.
TGTGCCAGCAGCCCCGAGGGGACTGGGTCCCGGGAGCAGTTCTTC
CASSPEGTGSREQFF
>14|TRBV27|TRBJ2-1|few|.
TGTGCCACCCGAGGGGGGCCTTCATACAATGAGCAGTTCTTC
CATRGGPSYNEQFF
>14|TRBV29-1|TRBJ2-6|.|.
TGCAGCGTTGCTACGGGTTCCGGGGCCAACGTCCTGACTTTC
CSVATGSGANVLTF
>14|TRBV20-1|TRBJ2-7|.|TRBD1
TGCAGTGCCCAGAACCGGGACAGCCTATACGAGCAGTACTTC
CSAQNRDSLYEQYF
>14|TRBV18|TRBJ2-5|.|.
TGTGCCAGCTCACCATCGGCCCTCCTAGAGACCCAGTACTTC
CASSPSALLETQYF
>13|TRBV5-1|TRBJ1-5|few|.
TGCGCCAGCAGCGCGGGAGCAAATCAGCCCCAGCATTTT
CASSAGANQPQHF
>13|TRBV27|TRBJ1-2|.|.
TGTGCCAGCAGTCTCAGCCTTCGCTATGGCTACACCTTC
CASSLSLRYGYTF
>17|TRBV7-9|TRBJ2-1|few|TRBD2
TGTGCCGGCGACGTGTTAGCGGGAGCCCGGTCCTACAATGAGCAGTTCTTC
CAGDVLAGARSYNEQFF
>13|TRBV19|TRBJ2-7|few|TRBD2
TGTGCCAGTGGGAGCGGGAGTACTGGTGAGCAGTACTTC
CASGSGSTGEQYF
>14|TRBV7-8|TRBJ1-2|few|.
TGTGCCAGCAGCTTAGCTGCCGAATTTTGGGGCTACACCTTC
CASSLAAEFWGYTF
>11|TRBV10-3|TRBJ1-1|few|.
TGTGCCATCAGGGACAGAACTGAAGCTTTCTTT
CAIRDRTEAFF
>14|TRBV7-2|TRBJ2-7|few|TRBD2
TGTGCCAGCAGCTGGACAGCGGGAGGCTACGAGCAGTACTTC
CASSWTAGGYEQYF
>16|TRBV11-2|TRBJ2-1|.|TRBD2
TGTGCCAGCAGCGGGCTAGCGGGAGTGGGCTACAATGAGCAGTTCTTC
CASSGLAGVGYNEQFF
>12|TRBV20-1|TRBJ2-7|.|TRBD2
TGCAGTGCTAGAGGACTAGCGGACGAGCAGTACTTC
CSARGLADEQYF
>11|TRBV21-1|TRBJ1-1|.|.
TGTGCCAGCACCCGGCACACTGAAGCTTTCTTT
CASTRHTEAFF
>14|TRBV9|TRBJ1-2|.|TRBD1
TGTGCCAGCAGCGGGACCGGGACAGGGTACGGCTACACCTTC
CASSGTGTGYGYTF
>14|TRBV15|TRBJ2-1|few|TRBD1
TGTGCCACCAGCGACGGGACAGGGGGCAATGAGCAGTTCTTC
CATSDGTGGNEQFF
>16|TRBV7-2|TRBJ2-5|few|TRBD2
TGTGCCAGCAGCTCCGAGCGGGAGGGGTTCCAAGAGACCCAGTACTTC
CASSSEREGFQETQYF
>14|TRBV27|TRBJ1-4|.|.
TGTGCCAGCAAGTCTTGGGGACTTAATGAAAAACTGTTTTTT
CASKSWGLNEKLFF
>14|TRBV10-3|TRBJ1-1|.|TRBD1
TGTGCCATCAGTGTCGGGACAGGGCACACTGAAGCTTTCTTT
CAISVGTGHTEAFF
>13|TRBV29-1|TRBJ2-3|.|TRBD2
TGCAGCGTCACCGGCGGGAGATCAGATACGCAGTATTTT
CSVTGGRSDTQYF
>16|TRBV29-1|TRBJ2-1|.|TRBD2
TGCAGCGGGACCAGGACTGGGACTAGCGGGAGTAATGAGCAGTTCTTC
CSGTRTGTSGSNEQFF
>14|TRBV2|TRBJ2-3|.|TRBD1
TGTGCCAGCATCTTTGGACAGGGGGGGGATACGCAGTATTTT
CASIFGQGGDTQYF